The 29 T cell receptor beta chains below all came from one sample that was sequenced in a study of T cells in Graves' hyperthyroidism and ophthalmopathy. Amplified TCR beta CDR3 regions came from RNA transcripts. HTBI primers drove first-round RT-PCR of the TCR CDR3. TCRdb re-called the multiplex PCR reads through MiXCR, storing one row per CDR3 protein. Here the sample spans 600,000 to 650,000 distinct CDR3 sequences, around 15% being singletons. The sequenced material came from blood. These receptors originate from a woman younger than 45 with Graves' hyperthyroidism.

As concerns this clonotype: This may be a read error, as it is one base from a much larger clone. V and J are TRBV6-2 or TRBV6-3 and TRBJ2-3; TRBD1 matches 7 bases. V lost 6 bases, J lost 3 bases, and 6 bases stayed unmatched. CDR3 length: 14 amino acids. Germline assignment: CDR1 MNHEY and CDR2 SVGEGT. Here the CDR3 DNA reads TGTGCCAGCAGGCCGGGACAGCGAACAGATACGCAGTATTTT. Translation gives CASRPGQRTDTQYF.

This clonotype was seen many times. The J gene is TRBJ1-1, the V gene TRBV20-1, with D perhaps matching TRBD1 (5 bases). The CDR3 runs 15 residues. Germline V CDR1 and CDR2: DFQATT, SNEGSKA (reference sequence). Deletions cut 0 bases from V and 4 bases from J, with 15 bases between. The CDR3 protein is CSARDLRGSGTEAFF. The CDR3 DNA sequence: TGCAGTGCTAGAGACCTTAGGGGCTCCGGCACTGAAGCTTTCTTT.

The rearrangement links TRBV9 to TRBJ2-5, with a tentative D call TRBD1 (5 bases). Germline assignment: CDR1 SGDLS and CDR2 YYNGEE. Trimming stripped 0 bases from V and 0 bases from J, with 9 bases between. This CDR3 has 15 residues. CDR3 nucleotides: TGTGCCAGCAGCGTAGCCCAGGGCCACCAAGAGACCCAGTACTTC. Translating it yields CASSVAQGHQETQYF.

The chain has TRBV20-1 and TRBJ2-7; D is possibly TRBD1 or TRBD2 (5 bases each). The CDR3 consists of 15 residues. The germline V gene encodes CDR1 DFQATT and CDR2 SNEGSKA (reference sequence). The V and J ends lost 1 base and 3 bases respectively, with 16 bases between them. CDR3 protein: CSARVDRRGDYEQYF. The CDR3 DNA sequence: TGCAGTGCTAGAGTGGATCGAAGGGGAGACTACGAGCAGTACTTC.

The V and J genes are TRBV19 and TRBJ2-5; 8 bases align to TRBD1. The CDR3 loop spans 12 amino acids. The trim removed 4 bases at V and 7 bases at J, leaving 2 bases unmatched. CDR1 and CDR2 (germline): LNHDA, SQIVND (reference sequence). The CDR3 nucleotides read TGTGCCAGTAGTACTCAGGGGGCGACCCAGTACTTC. It translates to CASSTQGATQYF.

As concerns this clonotype: Since a much larger clone is just one base distant, this may be a read error. The chain recombines TRBV7-9 with TRBJ2-2, with 7 bases that match TRBD1. Losses at the gene ends were 10 bases for V and 5 bases for J; bases not matched to a gene: 7. This CDR3 is 13 amino acids long. The germline CDR1 and CDR2 sequences are SEHNR and FQNEAQ (reference sequence). This CDR3 is CANEGAGTGELFF. CDR3 coding DNA: TGTGCCAACGAGGGGGCAGGTACCGGGGAGCTGTTTTTT.

The chain's CDR3 is CASSVDHNSNQPQHF. DNA of the CDR3: TGTGCCAGCAGCGTAGACCATAATAGCAATCAGCCCCAGCATTTT. The chain has TRBV9 and TRBJ1-5; D ambiguous. Trimming left V 0 bases short and J 0 bases short, with 7 bases between. Germline V gene sequence: CDR1 SGDLS, CDR2 YYNGEE. The length of the CDR3 is 15 residues.

At least ten counts were recorded for this clonotype. This sequence joins TRBV11-2 and TRBJ2-1; D not resolved. Germline values: CDR1 SGHAT, CDR2 FQNNGV. V lost 7 bases to trimming and J lost 5 bases, with 12 bases between them. The CDR3 loop spans 13 amino acids. In DNA form, the CDR3 reads TGTGCCAGCACCGGATCATATCACAATGAGCAGTTCTTC. Translating it yields CASTGSYHNEQFF.

This clonotype was detected ten times or more. The J gene is TRBJ2-1, the V gene TRBV11-2, with 8 bases fitting TRBD2. The CDR3 contains 16 residues. V shed 2 bases and J 9 bases; nucleotides not matched to a gene: 12. The germline CDR1 and CDR2 sequences are SGHAT and FQNNGV. The CDR3 is CASSLQAGAWMGEQFF. For the CDR3, the DNA is TGTGCCAGCAGCTTACAAGCGGGGGCATGGATGGGTGAGCAGTTCTTC.

This chain links TRBV6-1 with TRBJ2-5, with D perhaps TRBD2 (6 bases). The CDR3 sequence is 15 residues long. The ends were cut back, 6 bases at V and 1 base at J, with 15 bases in the middle. Germline V CDR1 and CDR2: MNHNS, SASEGT. The CDR3 here is CASRRLGGAQETQYF. The CDR3 coding sequence is TGTGCCAGCAGAAGGTTGGGCGGGGCCCAAGAGACCCAGTACTTC.

The chain is built from TRBV19 and TRBJ2-3; no reliable D call. CDR1 and CDR2 from the germline V gene are LNHDA and SQIVND (reference sequence). CDR3 length equals 13 residues. V was clipped by 7 bases and J by 6 bases, with 14 bases between them. The chain's CDR3 is CASMGGGRDTQYF. The CDR3 DNA reads as TGTGCCAGTATGGGCGGTGGCAGGGATACGCAGTATTTT.

This clonotype was counted only a few times. The rearrangement links TRBV30 to TRBJ1-1, with a tentative D call TRBD1 (6 bases). CDR1 is GTSNPN, CDR2 SVGIG, per germline (reference sequence). The CDR3 sequence is 15 residues long. The germline V and J ends were trimmed by 4 bases and 4 bases, with 19 bases remaining between them. The CDR3: CAWTPPAGARTEAFF. DNA for the CDR3: TGTGCCTGGACCCCCCCAGCGGGGGCTCGCACTGAAGCTTTCTTT.

This chain connects TRBV11-2 to TRBJ2-5, with D perhaps TRBD1 (5 bases). V lost 3 bases to trimming and J lost 5 bases, with 19 bases between them. Germline lookup yields CDR1 SGHAT and CDR2 FQNNGV. The CDR3 runs to 16 residues. The CDR3 bases are TGTGCCAGCAGCTTTAACTCCCCCAACCCAGGGGAGACCCAGTACTTC. Its translation: CASSFNSPNPGETQYF.

This clonotype was recorded once. V is TRBV19 and J is TRBJ2-4; a weak D match, TRBD2 (5 bases). Germline CDR1 LNHDA, CDR2 SQIVND (reference sequence). This CDR3 has 15 amino acids. Trimming pared 5 bases from V and 8 bases from J, leaving 19 bases between. For the CDR3, the DNA is TGTGCCAGTAGTCCCTCCGGGCCGGGGTCGGACATTCAGTACTTC. This gives the protein CASSPSGPGSDIQYF.

The gene calls are TRBV20-1 and TRBJ2-3, with 12 bases that match TRBD1. The trim removed 7 bases at V and 2 bases at J, leaving 13 bases unmatched. This CDR3 spans 17 amino acids. CDR1 DFQATT and CDR2 SNEGSKA come from the germline V gene (reference sequence). The CDR3 sequence: CSVPGQGAFAVTDTQYF. The CDR3 DNA follows: TGCAGTGTCCCGGGACAGGGGGCATTTGCGGTCACAGATACGCAGTATTTT.

This clonotype was detected only a few times. The rearrangement uses TRBV6-1 and TRBJ2-2, with D perhaps TRBD1 (5 bases). The V end lost 7 bases, the J end lost 1 base, and 10 bases lay between the germline ends. Per germline, CDR1 MNHNS and CDR2 SASEGT. The CDR3 sequence is 14 residues long. This CDR3 reads CASTGGQNTGELFF. CDR3 nucleotide sequence: TGTGCCAGCACCGGTGGACAGAACACCGGGGAGCTGTTTTTT.

V usage is TRBV27 and J usage is TRBJ1-6, with D hard to call. Germline V gene lookup returns CDR1 MNHEY and CDR2 SMNVEV (reference sequence). The CDR3 totals 16 residues. V was trimmed by 3 bases and J by 0 bases, leaving 9 bases between them. CDR3 nucleotide sequence: TGTGCCAGCAGTTTTCGGGTACGCTCCTATAATTCACCCCTCCACTTT. This gives the protein CASSFRVRSYNSPLHF.

This clonotype has at least ten counts. This CDR3 is CASRWTSGSSEQYF. The CDR3 region has the DNA TGTGCCAGCAGGTGGACTAGCGGGAGTTCCGAGCAGTACTTC. The chain uses TRBV12-3 or TRBV12-4 and TRBJ2-7; 13 nucleotides align to TRBD2. Trimming took 6 bases from V and 6 from J; bases not matched to a gene: 5. This CDR3 is 14 amino acids long.

The V call is TRBV9, the J call TRBJ2-3, with D perhaps matching TRBD2 (5 bases). Trimming stripped 4 bases from V and 5 bases from J, with 11 bases between. CDR1 and CDR2 (germline): SGDLS, YYNGEE. The CDR3 totals 13 residues. The CDR3 nucleotides are TGTGCCAGCAGCCCAGCGGCTCGAGATACGCAGTATTTT. It specifies CASSPAARDTQYF.

This clonotype was seen many times. V usage is TRBV20-1 and J usage is TRBJ2-7; no definite D call. Germline values: CDR1 DFQATT, CDR2 SNEGSKA (reference sequence). The ends were cut back, 0 bases at V and 4 bases at J, with 10 bases in the middle. The CDR3 is 13 residues long. The DNA of the CDR3 is TGCAGTGCTAGAGATGAATACAAGTACGAGCAGTACTTC. Amino acid sequence: CSARDEYKYEQYF.

This clonotype was counted at least ten times. The rearrangement links TRBV28 to TRBJ1-2, with D possibly TRBD1 on 5 matching bases. Between the trimmed V and J ends, which lost 4 bases and 8 bases, there was a span of 14 bases. Germline CDR1 reads MDHEN; CDR2 reads SYDVKM. The CDR3 extends over 13 amino acids. The CDR3, as DNA: TGTGCCAGCAGTTCCCCCGACGGGACCGGCTACACCTTC. Encoded protein: CASSSPDGTGYTF.

The chain recombines TRBV19 with TRBJ1-4, with D possibly being TRBD1 (5 bases). The CDR3 contains 15 residues. The germline CDR1 and CDR2 sequences are LNHDA and SQIVND (reference sequence). Trimming stripped 6 bases from V and 0 bases from J, with 11 bases between. Here the CDR3 reads CASRDTVATNEKLFF. The CDR3 DNA is TGTGCCAGTAGGGACACTGTTGCAACTAATGAAAAACTGTTTTTT.

The table lists this clonotype with many counts. The chain couples TRBV29-1 to TRBJ2-3; a weak D match, TRBD2 (5 bases). V was shortened by 4 bases and J by 5 bases, with 13 bases between the two germline ends. The CDR3 runs 13 residues. Germline CDR1 is SQVTM and CDR2 is ANQGSEA. CDR3 in amino acids: CSVGVSGRDTQYF. As DNA, the CDR3 is TGCAGCGTTGGCGTCAGTGGGAGAGATACGCAGTATTTT.

There are many counts of this clonotype. The chain combines TRBV20-1 with TRBJ2-3, with D uncertain. Germline CDR1 DFQATT, CDR2 SNEGSKA (reference sequence). The CDR3 runs to 11 residues. The V and J ends lost 6 bases and 6 bases respectively, with 10 bases between them. The CDR3 reads CSADVRDTQYF. CDR3 DNA: TGCAGTGCGGACGTCAGGGATACGCAGTATTTT.

This clonotype was found many times. The V and J genes are TRBV12-3 or TRBV12-4 and TRBJ2-1; 10 bases agree with TRBD2. Unmatched junction bases numbered 7, after V lost 6 bases and J lost 5 bases. The CDR3 is made up of 15 amino acids. The chain's CDR3 is CASRDSGRSDNEQFF. CDR3 DNA sequence: TGTGCCAGCAGAGATAGCGGGAGGAGTGACAATGAGCAGTTCTTC.

This chain links TRBV6-2 or TRBV6-3 with TRBJ2-1; 8 bases map to TRBD2. There are 16 residues in the CDR3. J lost 3 bases, V lost 7 bases, and 11 bases had no gene match. CDR1 MNHEY and CDR2 SVGEGT come from the germline V gene. The chain's CDR3 is CASMERRGAGYNEQFF. The CDR3 region has the DNA TGTGCCAGCATGGAACGGCGGGGGGCAGGCTACAATGAGCAGTTCTTC.

This clonotype has a count of ten or more. The chain couples TRBV2 to TRBJ2-3, with no clear D. Per germline, CDR1 SNHLY and CDR2 FYNNEI. The length of the CDR3 is 16 residues. Trimming pared 0 bases from V and 2 bases from J, leaving 12 bases between. CDR3 nucleotides: TGTGCCAGCAGTGAAGCCCGGCGGCTTTTCACAGATACGCAGTATTTT. This translates into CASSEARRLFTDTQYF.

Note on this clonotype: At one end, the junction sequence differs from germline, possibly due to a read error. This chain links TRBV11-3 with TRBJ2-1; D perhaps matches TRBD2 (6 bases). Germline V gene data show CDR1 as SGHNT and CDR2 as YENEEA. The CDR3 length is 16 residues. The CDR3 loop reads CASSLEGTYSYNEPFF. The CDR3 DNA reads as TGTGCCAGCAGCTTGGAAGGGACTTACTCCTACAATGAGCCGTTCTTC.

V gene TRBV20-1 combines with J gene TRBJ2-3; the D gene is possibly TRBD1 (6 bases). The germline gives CDR1 DFQATT, CDR2 SNEGSKA (reference sequence). The ends were cut back, 6 bases at V and 1 base at J, with 14 bases in the middle. The CDR3 sequence is 14 residues long. DNA of the CDR3: TGCAGTGCAACCTACAGGGCTGGCACAGATACGCAGTATTTT. It specifies CSATYRAGTDTQYF.